This T cell receptor (beta chain) was retrieved from a study of blood T cell repertoires in COVID-19. Background on the study: Researchers got acute and convalescent COVID-19 samples from the United States, Italy and Spain.

The CDR3 length is 15 residues. V dropped 1 base and J dropped 1 base, with 8 bases sitting between them. The germline gives CDR1 SGDLS, CDR2 YYNGEE. A word on this clone: The sample has other DNA sequences that encode this CDR3 too.

Measured with immunoSEQ multiplex PCR; TCRdb has only the in-frame clones, and not every one. The data contain 350,000 to 500,000 clones, roughly 84% of them singletons. Sequenced: PBMCs or T cells enriched from blood (not recorded which). The origin of this receptor is a woman between 18 and 29 years old who had been exposed to COVID-19. The chain is built from TRBV9 and TRBJ2-2, with a tentative D call TRBD1 (6 bases). This CDR3 reads CASSVLGQNTGELFF. CDR3 in DNA: TGTGCCAGCAGCGTACTGGGACAGAACACCGGGGAGCTGTTTTTT. Using reference TRBV9 and TRBJ2-2 for the parts outside the CDR3, the full variable domain is DSGVTQTPKHLITATGQRVTLRCSPRSGDLSVYWYQQSLDQGLQFLIQYYNGEERAKGNILERFSAQQFPDLHSELNLSSLELGDSALYFCASSVLGQNTGELFFGEGSRLTVL.